Listed here are 31 T cell receptor beta chains from one sample, sequenced in a study of blood T cells in healthy people across ages. A J-beta primer mix and a sample-barcoded 5' primer were used in a second PCR of about 7 to 12 cycles. MiXCR, run by TCRdb on the 5' RACE reads, gives a single entry per CDR3 protein. The top ten hold approximately 13% of the sample, which has around 850,000 distinct CDR3 sequences, 35% to 40% seen once. The sample taken for sequencing was blood. The receptors originated from a man between 18 and 29 years old in good health.

V usage is TRBV5-5 and J usage is TRBJ2-1; TRBD2 matches 7 bases. V trimming: 0 bases; J trimming: 8 bases; junction bases outside the gene matches: 2. The CDR3 has 13 residues. Per germline, CDR1 SGHKS and CDR2 YYEKEE (reference sequence). The CDR3 coding sequence is TGTGCCAGCAGCTTGGGGGCGGGGGATGAGCAGTTCTTC. The encoded protein is CASSLGAGDEQFF.

There are many counts of this clonotype. This sequence joins TRBV12-3 or TRBV12-4 and TRBJ1-2, with unresolved D. Trimming cost V 6 bases and J 2 bases, with 10 bases left between them. This CDR3 region has 13 residues. The DNA of the CDR3 is TGTGCCAGCAGCCCGGCCATAAACTATGGCTACACCTTC. Encoded protein: CASSPAINYGYTF.

This clonotype was picked up one time. The gene calls are TRBV12-3 or TRBV12-4 and TRBJ1-2, with D perhaps matching TRBD1 (6 bases). The length of the CDR3 is 14 residues. Trimming stripped 9 bases from V and 4 bases from J, with 18 bases between. CDR3 DNA: TGTGCCAGTATAGACAGGCTACCTTCCTATGGCTACACCTTC. It yields the protein CASIDRLPSYGYTF.

The chain links TRBV10-3 to TRBJ2-1; unclear D gene. CDR1 ENHRY and CDR2 SYGVKD come from the germline V gene. This CDR3 contains 14 residues. V was cut by 7 bases and J by 0 bases, with 10 bases left in between. The CDR3 DNA is TGTGCCATCACGATCGCTTCCTCCTACAATGAGCAGTTCTTC. It specifies CAITIASSYNEQFF.

V and J are TRBV5-1 and TRBJ2-3; D uncertain. Germline V gene lookup returns CDR1 SGHRS and CDR2 YFSETQ. V was shortened by 4 bases and J by 3 bases, with 12 bases between the two germline ends. This CDR3 is 14 amino acids long. The CDR3 DNA sequence: TGCGCCAGCAGCCCTGGCCAAGCAACAGATACGCAGTATTTT. This gives the protein CASSPGQATDTQYF.

J is TRBJ1-2 and V is TRBV3-1, with TRBD1 as a possible D gene (5 bases). CDR1 and CDR2 (germline): LGHDT, YNNKEL (reference sequence). The germline V and J ends were trimmed by 0 bases and 8 bases, with 16 bases remaining between them. The CDR3 has 15 residues. The CDR3 DNA sequence: TGTGCCAGCAGCCAAGATCTTAGAGGGGCCGCCGGCTACACCTTC. It encodes CASSQDLRGAAGYTF. Full variable domain (remainder filled in from reference TRBV3-1 and TRBJ1-2): DTAVSQTPKYLVTQMGNDKSIKCEQNLGHDTMYWYKQDSKKFLKIMFSYNNKELIINETVPNRFSPKSPDKAHLNLHINSLELGDSAVYFCASSQDLRGAAGYTFGSGTRLTVV.

The V gene is TRBV7-2, the J gene TRBJ2-1, with TRBD2 identical over 13 bases. V shed 5 bases and J 3 bases; nucleotides not matched to a gene: 10. CDR3 length equals 18 residues. CDR1 and CDR2 (germline): SGHTA, FQGNSA. The CDR3 reads CASSPGLAGLRLYNEQFF. The CDR3 DNA follows: TGTGCCAGCAGCCCGGGACTAGCGGGGTTGAGACTCTACAATGAGCAGTTCTTC.

In regard to this clonotype: Germline is not matched at one junction end, which may reflect a read error. J is TRBJ1-6 and V is TRBV5-5, with TRBD1 identical over 7 bases. The CDR3 totals 13 residues. Germline loops: CDR1 SGHKS, CDR2 YYEKEE (reference sequence). CDR3 nucleotides: TGTGCCGACGGGCAGGGGGTGAGATCACCCCCCCACTTT. As protein: CADGQGVRSPPHF.

The rearrangement links TRBV12-3 or TRBV12-4 to TRBJ1-1; unclear D gene. V was cut by 6 bases and J by 3 bases, with 8 bases left in between. The CDR3 loop spans 12 amino acids. This chain's CDR3 is CASSFRYTEAFF. CDR3 nucleotides: TGTGCCAGCAGCTTCCGGTACACTGAAGCTTTCTTT.

This chain links TRBV29-1 with TRBJ2-3, with TRBD1 matching 10 bases. The CDR3 runs 14 residues. In germline, CDR1 is SQVTM, CDR2 ANQGSEA. With V trimmed by 7 bases and J by 1 base, 5 bases remained unmatched. The CDR3: CSADGTGGTDTQYF. The CDR3 nucleotides read TGCAGCGCTGACGGGACAGGGGGCACAGATACGCAGTATTTT.

V usage is TRBV13 and J usage is TRBJ2-5; 8 nucleotides align to TRBD2. The CDR3 has 15 amino acids. Unmatched junction bases numbered 7, after V lost 3 bases and J lost 4 bases. Germline CDR1 and CDR2: PRHDT and FYEKMQ (reference sequence). CDR3 protein: CASSFIRAGGETQYF. CDR3 coding DNA: TGTGCCAGCAGCTTCATCAGGGCGGGAGGAGAGACCCAGTACTTC. The full variable domain, in which reference TRBV13 and TRBJ2-5 provide the parts outside the CDR3, is AAGVIQSPRHLIKEKRETATLKCYPIPRHDTVYWYQQGPGQDPQFLISFYEKMQSDKGSIPDRFSAQQFSDYHSELNMSSLELGDSALYFCASSFIRAGGETQYFGPGTRLLVL.

Only a few counts were recorded for this clonotype. J is TRBJ1-2 and V is TRBV9, with D hard to call. CDR3 size: 15 residues. Per the germline V gene, CDR1 is SGDLS and CDR2 is YYNGEE. Between the trimmed V and J ends, which lost 1 base and 2 bases, there was a span of 12 bases. The CDR3 region is CASSVSGIQNYGYTF. CDR3 sequence (DNA): TGTGCCAGCAGCGTATCTGGGATTCAGAACTATGGCTACACCTTC.

This clonotype was recorded a few times. This rearrangement joins TRBV15 to TRBJ2-3, with TRBD2 matching 10 bases. Trimming took 5 bases from V and 6 from J; bases not matched to a gene: 8. Germline CDR1 LNHNV, CDR2 YYDKDF (reference sequence). CDR3 length: 15 amino acids. DNA of the CDR3: TGTGCCACCAGCGTAGCGGGGGGCCTGAGGGATACGCAGTATTTT. Amino acids: CATSVAGGLRDTQYF.

This clonotype was counted many times. The chain recombines TRBV12-3 or TRBV12-4 with TRBJ2-1; TRBD2 aligns across 10 bases. V lost 5 bases and J lost 2; bases outside the gene matches: 6. The CDR3 has 16 residues. DNA of the CDR3: TGTGCCAGCAGTCTCAGAGCGGGGGGGCCCTACAATGAGCAGTTCTTC. Translated, it gives CASSLRAGGPYNEQFF.

V and J are TRBV11-1 and TRBJ2-7; D remains ambiguous. The J call may not be correct, given that the DNA end is closer to TRBJ2-5. CDR3 length: 14 residues. Per germline, CDR1 SGHAT and CDR2 FQDESV (reference sequence). The CDR3 sequence is CASSVSGVRETQYF. CDR3 coding DNA: TGTGCCAGCAGCGTTAGTGGCGTGAGGGAGACCCAGTACTTC.

The chain links TRBV20-1 to TRBJ2-7, with 8 nucleotides matching TRBD2. Germline assignment: CDR1 DFQATT and CDR2 SNEGSKA (reference sequence). The CDR3 has 16 amino acids. V gave up 1 base and J gave up 7 bases; unmatched junction bases: 15. The CDR3 DNA follows: TGCAGTGCTAGAGTGGGACTAGGCGGGGGCAGTCGGGAGCAGTACTTC. Protein: CSARVGLGGGSREQYF.

The chain's CDR3 is CASNFSGGSTDTQYF. The CDR3, as DNA: TGCGCCAGCAACTTTAGCGGGGGAAGCACAGATACGCAGTATTTT. This chain uses TRBV5-1 with TRBJ2-3, with 9 nucleotides matching TRBD2. The CDR3 length is 15 residues. The J segment lost 0 bases and the V segment lost 6 bases, leaving 5 bases of the junction unmatched. The germline V gene encodes CDR1 SGHRS and CDR2 YFSETQ.

The chain couples TRBV12-3 or TRBV12-4 to TRBJ2-1; maybe TRBD1 (6 bases). The CDR3 sequence is 12 residues long. Trimming removed 6 bases from V and 8 bases from J, with 11 bases in between. This CDR3 reads CASSRGYYEQFF. The DNA of the CDR3 is TGTGCCAGCAGCAGGGGTTATTATGAGCAGTTCTTC.

This rearrangement joins TRBV10-3 to TRBJ2-2; D perhaps matches TRBD1 (5 bases). The V end was cut by 6 bases, the J end by 5 bases, with 7 bases between. Germline CDR1 reads ENHRY; CDR2 reads SYGVKD. The length of the CDR3 is 12 residues. CDR3 bases: TGTGCCATCAGGACAGCTACCGGGGAGCTGTTTTTT. Its protein is CAIRTATGELFF.

The V call is TRBV7-2, the J call TRBJ2-3; 7 bases map to TRBD2. The trim removed 3 bases at V and 0 bases at J, leaving 6 bases unmatched. CDR3 length: 16 amino acids. Germline-derived CDR1 and CDR2 are SGHTA and FQGNSA. CDR3 sequence (DNA): TGTGCCAGCAGCTTGGGGGGGACGTCTAGCACAGATACGCAGTATTTT. Protein: CASSLGGTSSTDTQYF. Using reference TRBV7-2 and TRBJ2-3 for the parts outside the CDR3, the full variable domain is GAGVSQSPSNKVTEKGKDVELRCDPISGHTALYWYRQSLGQGLEFLIYFQGNSAPDKSGLPSDRFSAERTGGSVSTLTIQRTQQEDSAVYLCASSLGGTSSTDTQYFGPGTRLTVL.

This clonotype was picked up a small number of times. The chain employs TRBV7-8 and TRBJ2-4; a weak D match, TRBD1 (5 bases). The CDR3 runs to 17 residues. V was clipped by 6 bases and J by 0 bases, with 18 bases between them. The germline CDR1 and CDR2 sequences are SGHVS and FQNEAQ. In DNA, the CDR3 is TGTGCCAGCAGTCTCAATGGGGCGCTTTTAGCCAAAAACATTCAGTACTTC. Protein sequence: CASSLNGALLAKNIQYF.

The chain combines TRBV18 with TRBJ2-5; 9 nucleotides line up with TRBD1. From germline, CDR1 is KGHSH and CDR2 LQKENI. The trim removed 3 bases at V and 6 bases at J, leaving 5 bases unmatched. The CDR3 totals 14 residues. The chain's CDR3 is CASSPTGTGKTQYF. DNA for the CDR3: TGTGCCAGCTCACCGACCGGGACAGGGAAGACCCAGTACTTC.

There are many counts of this clonotype. V gene TRBV20-1 combines with J gene TRBJ2-1; TRBD2 aligns across 11 bases. Trimming removed 1 base from V and 3 bases from J; junction bases left unmatched: 2. The V gene's germline CDR1 is DFQATT and CDR2 SNEGSKA (reference sequence). This CDR3 has 15 amino acids. CDR3 DNA: TGCAGTGCTAGAGTAGCGGGGGGGCTCTACAATGAGCAGTTCTTC. It yields the protein CSARVAGGLYNEQFF.

This clonotype was observed at least ten times. The rearrangement joins TRBV7-3 to TRBJ2-5; perhaps TRBD2 as D (6 bases). The germline CDR1 and CDR2 sequences are SGHTA and FQGTGA. Trimming removed 5 bases at V and 5 bases at J, with 12 bases between. The CDR3 extends over 13 amino acids. The CDR3 DNA reads TGTGCCAGCAGCCTGGTTGGAGGGGAGACCCAGTACTTC. Its translation is CASSLVGGETQYF.

The chain employs TRBV12-3 or TRBV12-4 and TRBJ1-6, with D possibly being TRBD1 (5 bases). The CDR3 consists of 14 residues. The germline V and J ends were trimmed by 5 bases and 6 bases, with 11 bases remaining between them. CDR3 sequence: CASSGGTGNSPLHF. CDR3 coding DNA: TGTGCCAGCAGTGGAGGGACCGGTAATTCACCCCTCCACTTT.

This clonotype was seen only a few times. This chain links TRBV12-3 or TRBV12-4 with TRBJ1-1; 7 bases are a match to TRBD1. The CDR3 is 16 residues long. V lost 0 bases, J lost 1 base, and 5 bases stayed unmatched. The CDR3 bases are TGTGCCAGCAGTTTAGCGGTAGGGGGCCCGAACACTGAAGCTTTCTTT. Its translation is CASSLAVGGPNTEAFF.

This chain connects TRBV25-1 to TRBJ2-3; weak D call: TRBD2 (6 bases). CDR1 is MGHDK, CDR2 SYGVNS, per germline. The CDR3 is 14 amino acids. Trimming pared 6 bases from V and 6 bases from J, leaving 16 bases between. CDR3: CASSETRYEDTQYF. The CDR3 DNA is TGTGCCAGCAGCGAGACTAGATACGAGGATACGCAGTATTTT.

A few counts support this clonotype. The chain recombines TRBV12-3 or TRBV12-4 with TRBJ2-5; 8 nucleotides align to TRBD1. The V segment lost 6 bases and the J segment 2 bases; nucleotides outside the gene matches: 8. There are 15 residues in the CDR3. The DNA for the CDR3 is TGTGCCAGCAGAGAAGGACAGGGAAAGCAAGAGACCCAGTACTTC. Its translation is CASREGQGKQETQYF.

The chain carries TRBV7-2 and TRBJ2-4, with D unresolved. The CDR3 extends over 14 amino acids. The germline CDR1 and CDR2 sequences are SGHTA and FQGNSA. V shed 2 bases and J shed 1 base, with 6 bases lying between them. Here the CDR3 reads CASSLTAAKNIQYF. The CDR3, as DNA: TGTGCCAGCAGCTTAACGGCTGCCAAAAACATTCAGTACTTC.

The chain is built from TRBV12-3 or TRBV12-4 and TRBJ2-3; 8 bases are shared with TRBD2. V was pared by 2 bases and J by 4 bases, with 5 bases of the junction left unmatched. CDR3 length: 15 amino acids. The CDR3 nucleotides are TGTGCCAGCAGTTTATGGAGCGGGGGAGCAGATACGCAGTATTTT. Protein: CASSLWSGGADTQYF.

V is TRBV6-6 and J is TRBJ1-1, with D possibly being TRBD1 (5 bases). Germline V lookup: CDR1 MNHNY, CDR2 SVGAGI (reference sequence). V was pared by 6 bases and J by 3 bases, with 17 bases between. The CDR3 consists of 15 residues. The CDR3 protein is CASSLTRGGHTEAFF. CDR3 nucleotide sequence: TGTGCCAGCAGCCTTACAAGGGGCGGCCACACTGAAGCTTTCTTT.